Following are 23 T cell receptor beta chains from one sample sequenced in a study of cytomegalovirus exposure and HLA in healthy donors. Primers: 60 Vbeta forward and 13 Jbeta reverse. Some clones are missing from TCRdb's copy, which holds only in-frame ones; the method was immunoSEQ multiplex PCR. The repertoire holds around 120,000 clones, with 79% as singletons. The sample taken for sequencing was PBMCs. These receptor sequences come from a woman between 35 and 50 years old in good health and CMV-seronegative.

V is TRBV9 and J is TRBJ2-7, with 8 nucleotides matching TRBD2. CDR3 size: 15 residues. The germline V gene has CDR1 SGDLS and CDR2 YYNGEE. The junction had 7 bases not matched to a gene; V was cut back by 0 bases and J by 5 bases. CDR3 bases: TGTGCCAGCAGCGTAGCTCCAGCGGGGGCCAACGAGCAGTACTTC. Protein sequence: CASSVAPAGANEQYF.

This chain joins TRBV28 and TRBJ2-7; D perhaps matches TRBD2 (7 bases). Germline loops: CDR1 MDHEN, CDR2 SYDVKM. With 6 bases removed from V and 2 bases from J, the gap between germline ends came to 8 bases. The CDR3 has 12 residues. The CDR3: CASSGGPYEQYF. In nucleotides, the CDR3 is TGTGCCAGCAGCGGGGGGCCCTACGAGCAGTACTTC.

CDR3 protein: CASSSYYRRGEKLFF. Here the CDR3 DNA reads TGTGCCAGCAGCTCGTACTACAGGAGAGGTGAAAAACTGTTTTTT. The chain is built from TRBV5-6 and TRBJ1-4; D perhaps matches TRBD1 (5 bases). V lost 3 bases, J lost 7 bases, and 16 bases lay in between. CDR3 length: 15 amino acids. Germline CDR1 reads SGHDT; CDR2 reads YYEEEE.

V and J are TRBV10-1 and TRBJ2-7; 9 bases are shared with TRBD1. Germline CDR1 WNHNN, CDR2 SYGVQD (reference sequence). This CDR3 contains 16 residues. V lost 6 bases, J lost 2 bases, and 11 bases stayed unmatched. The CDR3 is CASSENPGTGTYEQYF. CDR3 DNA: TGCGCCAGCAGCGAAAACCCCGGGACAGGGACCTACGAGCAGTACTTC.

The chain joins TRBV7-2 to TRBJ1-5; D not resolved. The CDR3 is 15 amino acids. CDR1 SGHTA and CDR2 FQGNSA come from the germline V gene. V lost 1 base to trimming and J lost 9 bases, with 16 bases between them. The CDR3 region is CASSLEPGDQSPQHF. In DNA form, the CDR3 reads TGTGCCAGCAGCTTAGAGCCGGGAGACCAATCGCCCCAGCATTTT.

The chain combines TRBV7-9 with TRBJ1-1; D is uncertain. V was trimmed by 5 bases and J by 8 bases, leaving 6 bases between them. CDR3 length: 10 residues. Germline loops: CDR1 SEHNR, CDR2 FQNEAQ (reference sequence). In DNA form, the CDR3 reads TGTGCCAGCAGCCGGCGGGAAGCTTTCTTT. Protein sequence: CASSRREAFF. Together with reference TRBV7-9 and TRBJ1-1, the CDR3 gives the full variable domain: DTGVSQNPRHKITKRGQNVTFRCDPISEHNRLYWYRQTLGQGPEFLTYFQNEAQLEKSRLLSDRFSAERPKGSFSTLEIQRTEQGDSAMYLCASSRREAFFGQGTRLTVV.

The V gene is TRBV6-5, the J gene TRBJ2-1; 13 nucleotides line up with TRBD2. The V gene's germline CDR1 is MNHEY and CDR2 SVGAGI. With V trimmed by 6 bases and J by 8 bases, 7 bases remained unmatched. The CDR3 consists of 15 residues. The CDR3: CASSALAGGPYEQFF. Written as DNA, the CDR3 is TGTGCCAGCAGCGCACTAGCGGGAGGGCCATATGAGCAGTTCTTC.

The chain recombines TRBV6-5 with TRBJ1-5; perhaps TRBD1 as D (5 bases). Germline CDR1 MNHEY, CDR2 SVGAGI. The CDR3 has 14 amino acids. Trimming took off 6 bases at V and 6 bases at J, with 15 bases between the two ends. The CDR3 is CASRLTAQGQPQHF. CDR3 DNA sequence: TGTGCCAGCAGACTGACAGCTCAGGGTCAGCCCCAGCATTTT.

The chain employs TRBV18 and TRBJ2-5, with D possibly matching TRBD2 (5 bases). V lost 5 bases to trimming and J lost 5 bases, with 12 bases between them. The length of the CDR3 is 13 residues. Germline assignment: CDR1 KGHSH and CDR2 LQKENI. The CDR3 protein is CASSGRRGETQYF. The CDR3, as DNA: TGTGCCAGCTCAGGGCGACGAGGGGAGACCCAGTACTTC.

V usage is TRBV5-4 and J usage is TRBJ1-2, with unresolved D. The germline V gene has CDR1 SGHNT and CDR2 YYREEE (reference sequence). This CDR3 is built from 15 residues. Trimming left V 1 base short and J 2 bases short, with 12 bases between. DNA for the CDR3: TGTGCCAGCAGCTTGATCGCGGCGGAGAACTATGGCTACACCTTC. Translated, it gives CASSLIAAENYGYTF.

The chain joins TRBV19 to TRBJ2-5; D is undetermined. V lost 6 bases to trimming and J lost 5 bases, with 7 bases between them. The CDR3 runs 11 residues. The germline V gene encodes CDR1 LNHDA and CDR2 SQIVND (reference sequence). As DNA, the CDR3 is TGTGCCAGTAGAGTAGAGGAGACCCAGTACTTC. It translates to CASRVEETQYF.

The J gene is TRBJ1-1, the V gene TRBV29-1; 7 nucleotides agree with TRBD1. Germline V gene data show CDR1 as SQVTM and CDR2 as ANQGSEA. The CDR3 loop spans 14 amino acids. The V gene end was trimmed by 3 bases and the J gene end by 5 bases; junction bases not matched to a gene: 9. The CDR3 bases are TGCAGCGTTGATAAAAACAGGGGATATACTGAAGCTTTCTTT. The encoded protein is CSVDKNRGYTEAFF.

V is TRBV28 and J is TRBJ2-1; TRBD2 might be the D (5 bases). Trimming removed 8 bases at V and 5 bases at J, with 7 bases between. The CDR3 extends over 11 amino acids. In germline, CDR1 is MDHEN, CDR2 SYDVKM. The DNA of the CDR3 is TGTGCCAGCGAGGGCGACAATGAGCAGTTCTTC. Translating it yields CASEGDNEQFF.

The CDR3 sequence is CASSLRSGAYNEQFF. CDR3 sequence (DNA): TGTGCCAGCAGCTTGAGAAGCGGCGCCTACAATGAGCAGTTCTTC. J is TRBJ2-1 and V is TRBV5-4; a weak D match, TRBD2 (5 bases). This CDR3 is built from 15 residues. The V end was cut by 1 base, the J end by 2 bases, with 10 bases between. Germline V gives CDR1 SGHNT, CDR2 YYREEE (reference sequence).

This rearrangement joins TRBV7-9 to TRBJ1-1; 9 bases match TRBD1. V shed 3 bases, J shed 7 bases, and the junction held 6 bases outside the gene matches. This CDR3 comprises 14 residues. Germline CDR1 and CDR2: SEHNR and FQNEAQ (reference sequence). CDR3 sequence (DNA): TGTGCCAGCAGCTTCCAACAGGGGGCGAGTGAAGCTTTCTTT. It encodes CASSFQQGASEAFF.

The chain combines TRBV6-1 with TRBJ2-7; D may be TRBD2 (5 bases). This CDR3 is built from 12 residues. Germline V gene sequence: CDR1 MNHNS, CDR2 SASEGT. The V and J ends lost 2 bases and 6 bases respectively, with 8 bases between them. CDR3 coding DNA: TGTGCCAGCAGTGAACGAGGAGGCGAGCAGTACTTC. It is translated as CASSERGGEQYF.

This chain uses TRBV28 with TRBJ1-5, with TRBD1 as a possible D gene (5 bases). The V and J ends lost 6 bases and 7 bases respectively, with 13 bases between them. In germline, CDR1 is MDHEN, CDR2 SYDVKM. This CDR3 region has 13 residues. Here the CDR3 reads CASRGGVEQPQHF. CDR3 sequence (DNA): TGTGCCAGCAGGGGGGGGGTGGAACAGCCCCAGCATTTT.

The chain employs TRBV5-4 and TRBJ2-3; 15 nucleotides line up with TRBD2. V lost 4 bases and J lost 3; bases outside the gene matches: 3. Germline CDR1 reads SGHNT; CDR2 reads YYREEE (reference sequence). The length of the CDR3 is 16 residues. The CDR3 coding sequence is TGTGCCAGCAGCCGGACTAGCGGGAGGGGTACAGATACGCAGTATTTT. Its translation: CASSRTSGRGTDTQYF. The whole variable domain, filled in from reference TRBV5-4 and TRBJ2-3, reads ETGVTQSPTHLIKTRGQQVTLRCSSQSGHNTVSWYQQALGQGPQFIFQYYREEENGRGNFPPRFSGLQFPNYSSELNVNALELDDSALYLCASSRTSGRGTDTQYFGPGTRLTVL.

The chain has TRBV5-1 and TRBJ2-1, with TRBD1 identical over 9 bases. The germline V gene has CDR1 SGHRS and CDR2 YFSETQ. V was pared by 0 bases and J by 8 bases, with 3 bases of the junction left unmatched. This CDR3 contains 14 residues. CDR3 DNA sequence: TGCGCCAGCAGCTTGGACAGGGGGCAAGATGAGCAGTTCTTC. Translated, it gives CASSLDRGQDEQFF.

The V gene is TRBV4-3, the J gene TRBJ2-1; D is perhaps TRBD2 (6 bases). The CDR3 spans 14 residues. Trimming took 1 base from V and 6 from J, leaving 10 bases between them. From germline, CDR1 is LGHNA and CDR2 YSLEER. CDR3 loop: CASSQGYSGNEQFF. For the CDR3, the DNA is TGCGCCAGCAGCCAAGGTTATAGCGGCAATGAGCAGTTCTTC.

V gene TRBV6-1 combines with J gene TRBJ1-1, with D possibly matching TRBD1 (6 bases). The ends were cut back, 2 bases at V and 11 bases at J, with 18 bases in the middle. The CDR3 totals 14 residues. Looked up from germline, CDR1 is MNHNS and CDR2 is SASEGT. This CDR3 is CASSERVAVRGAFF. For the CDR3, the DNA is TGTGCCAGCAGTGAACGGGTGGCCGTAAGGGGGGCTTTCTTT.

The count of this clone is one. The J gene is TRBJ2-3, the V gene TRBV6-1, with D perhaps TRBD2 (7 bases). Deletions cut 5 bases from V and 4 bases from J, with 16 bases between. The germline CDR1 and CDR2 sequences are MNHNS and SASEGT. This CDR3 comprises 15 residues. CDR3 protein: CASSPEGGGADTQYF. CDR3 nucleotide sequence: TGTGCCAGCAGTCCCGAAGGAGGGGGGGCAGATACGCAGTATTTT.

This rearrangement joins TRBV28 to TRBJ2-7; 11 positions match TRBD2. Germline CDR1 reads MDHEN; CDR2 reads SYDVKM. V lost 10 bases, J lost 1 base, and 18 bases stayed unmatched. This CDR3 spans 18 amino acids. DNA for the CDR3: TGTGCCACAATGACGGGACTAGCGGACCTAACGGGATCCTACGAGCAGTACTTC. Protein product: CATMTGLADLTGSYEQYF.